The source of this T cell receptor (beta chain) is a study of blood T cell repertoires in COVID-19. The CDR3 spans 14 residues. The germline gives CDR1 LNHDA, CDR2 SQIVND (reference sequence). The J segment lost 3 bases and the V segment lost 11 bases, leaving 9 bases of the junction unmatched. The method was immunoSEQ multiplex PCR; TCRdb's version includes in-frame clones alone and lacks a portion of them. This sample has around 310,000 clones, with more than 80% found just once. The chain is built from TRBV19 and TRBJ1-1; TRBD1 matches at 10 bases. Sample: peripheral blood. This receptor was taken from a woman younger than 45 with COVID-19, enrolled during active disease. CDR3 residues: CAAKTGGIDTEAFF. In DNA, the CDR3 is TGTGCCGCCAAGACAGGGGGCATTGACACTGAAGCTTTCTTT.